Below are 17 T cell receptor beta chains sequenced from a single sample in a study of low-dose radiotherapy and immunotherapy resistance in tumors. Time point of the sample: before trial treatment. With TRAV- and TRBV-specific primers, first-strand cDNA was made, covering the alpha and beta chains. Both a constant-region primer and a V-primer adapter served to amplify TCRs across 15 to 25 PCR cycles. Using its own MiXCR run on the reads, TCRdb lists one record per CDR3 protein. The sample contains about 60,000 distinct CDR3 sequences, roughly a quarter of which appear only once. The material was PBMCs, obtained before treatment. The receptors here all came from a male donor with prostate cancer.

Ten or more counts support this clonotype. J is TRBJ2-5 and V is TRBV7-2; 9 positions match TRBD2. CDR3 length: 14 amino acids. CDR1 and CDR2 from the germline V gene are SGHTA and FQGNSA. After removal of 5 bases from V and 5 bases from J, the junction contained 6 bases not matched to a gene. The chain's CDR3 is CASSPGTSRETQYF. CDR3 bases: TGTGCCAGCAGCCCCGGGACTAGCCGGGAGACCCAGTACTTC.

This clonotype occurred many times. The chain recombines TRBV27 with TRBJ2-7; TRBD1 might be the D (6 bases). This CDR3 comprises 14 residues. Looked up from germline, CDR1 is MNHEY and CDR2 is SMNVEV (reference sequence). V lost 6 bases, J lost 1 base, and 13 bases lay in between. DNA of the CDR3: TGTGCCAGCAGCTTAATCGGACAGTCCTACGAGCAGTACTTC. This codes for CASSLIGQSYEQYF.

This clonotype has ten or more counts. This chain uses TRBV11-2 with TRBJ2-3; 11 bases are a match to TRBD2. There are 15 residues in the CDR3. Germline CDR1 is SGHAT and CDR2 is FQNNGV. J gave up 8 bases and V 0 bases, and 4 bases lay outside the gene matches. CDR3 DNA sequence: TGTGCCAGCAGCTTAGATACTAGCGGGAGTAGTACGCAGTATTTT. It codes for CASSLDTSGSSTQYF.

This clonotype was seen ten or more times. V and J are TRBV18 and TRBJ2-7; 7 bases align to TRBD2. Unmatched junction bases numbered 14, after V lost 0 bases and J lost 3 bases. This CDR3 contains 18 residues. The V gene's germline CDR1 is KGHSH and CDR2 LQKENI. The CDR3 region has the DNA TGTGCCAGCTCACCACCTAGCGGGCGGGACCCGGGCCGCTACGAGCAGTACTTC. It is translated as CASSPPSGRDPGRYEQYF. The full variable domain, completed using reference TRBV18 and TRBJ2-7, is NAGVMQNPRHLVRRRGQEARLRCSPMKGHSHVYWYRQLPEEGLKFMVYLQKENIIDESGMPKERFSAEFPKEGPSILRIQQVVRGDSAAYFCASSPPSGRDPGRYEQYFGPGTRLTVT.

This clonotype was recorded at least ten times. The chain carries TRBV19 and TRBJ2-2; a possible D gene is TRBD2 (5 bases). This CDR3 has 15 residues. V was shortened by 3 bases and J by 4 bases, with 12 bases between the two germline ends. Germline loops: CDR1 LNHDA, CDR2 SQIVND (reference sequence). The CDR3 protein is CASSIRESGTGELFF. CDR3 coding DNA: TGTGCCAGTAGTATTAGGGAGTCGGGCACCGGGGAGCTGTTTTTT.

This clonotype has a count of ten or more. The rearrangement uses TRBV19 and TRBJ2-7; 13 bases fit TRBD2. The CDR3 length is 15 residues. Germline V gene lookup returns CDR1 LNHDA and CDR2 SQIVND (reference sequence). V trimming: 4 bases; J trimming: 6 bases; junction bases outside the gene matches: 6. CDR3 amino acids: CASSTRTSGSVEQYF. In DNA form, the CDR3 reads TGTGCCAGTAGTACCCGGACTAGCGGGAGTGTCGAGCAGTACTTC.

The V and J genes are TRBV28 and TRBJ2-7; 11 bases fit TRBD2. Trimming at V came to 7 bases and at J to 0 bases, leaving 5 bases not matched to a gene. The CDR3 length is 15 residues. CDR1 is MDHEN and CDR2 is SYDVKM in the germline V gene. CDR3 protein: CASTLTSGNSYEQYF. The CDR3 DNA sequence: TGTGCCAGCACTCTGACTAGCGGGAACTCCTACGAGCAGTACTTC.

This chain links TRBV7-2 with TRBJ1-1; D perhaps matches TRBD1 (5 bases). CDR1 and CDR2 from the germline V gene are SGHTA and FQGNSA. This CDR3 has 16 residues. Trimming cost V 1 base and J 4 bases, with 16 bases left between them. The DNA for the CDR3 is TGTGCCAGCAGCTTAGATTCAGGGATATCAGGCACTGAAGCTTTCTTT. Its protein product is CASSLDSGISGTEAFF.

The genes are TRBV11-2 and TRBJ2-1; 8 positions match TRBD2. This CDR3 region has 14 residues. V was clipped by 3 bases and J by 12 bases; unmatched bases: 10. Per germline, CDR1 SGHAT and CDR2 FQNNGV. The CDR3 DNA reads TGTGCCAGCAGCTTCGGCGGGGGGCGCGGGGGGCAGTTCTTC. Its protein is CASSFGGGRGGQFF.

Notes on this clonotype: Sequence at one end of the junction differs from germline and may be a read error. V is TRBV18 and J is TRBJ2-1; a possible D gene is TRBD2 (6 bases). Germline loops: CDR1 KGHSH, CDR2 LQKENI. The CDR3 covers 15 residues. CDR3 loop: CASSPSGETYNEQFF. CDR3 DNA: TGTGCCAGCTCACCATCGGGGGAGACTTACAATGAGCAGTTTTTC.

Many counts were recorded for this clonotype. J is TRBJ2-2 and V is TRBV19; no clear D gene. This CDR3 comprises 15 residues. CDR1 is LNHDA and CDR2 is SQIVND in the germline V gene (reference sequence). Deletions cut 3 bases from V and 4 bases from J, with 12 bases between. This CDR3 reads CASSMTEKVTGELFF. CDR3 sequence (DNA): TGTGCCAGTAGTATGACCGAAAAAGTCACCGGGGAGCTGTTTTTT.

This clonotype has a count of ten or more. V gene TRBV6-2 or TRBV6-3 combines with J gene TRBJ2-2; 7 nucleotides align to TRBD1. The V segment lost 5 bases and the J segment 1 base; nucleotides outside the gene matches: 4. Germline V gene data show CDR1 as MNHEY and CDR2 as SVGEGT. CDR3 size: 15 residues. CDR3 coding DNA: TGTGCCAGCAGTGCCAGACAGGGGAACACCGGGGAGCTGTTTTTT. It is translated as CASSARQGNTGELFF.

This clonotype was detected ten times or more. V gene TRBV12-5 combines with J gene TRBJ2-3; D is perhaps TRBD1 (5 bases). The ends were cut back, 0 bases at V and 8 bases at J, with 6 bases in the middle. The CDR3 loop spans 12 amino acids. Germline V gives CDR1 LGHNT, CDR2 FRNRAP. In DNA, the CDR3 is TGTGCTAGTGGTTTGGTAGGGGTTACGCAGTATTTT. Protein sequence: CASGLVGVTQYF.

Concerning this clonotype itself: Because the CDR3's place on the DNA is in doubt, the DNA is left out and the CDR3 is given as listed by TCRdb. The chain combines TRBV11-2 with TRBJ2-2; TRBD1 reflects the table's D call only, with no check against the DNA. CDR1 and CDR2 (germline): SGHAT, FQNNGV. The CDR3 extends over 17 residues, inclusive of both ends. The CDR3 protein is CASSAGPRSGELFFFFF.

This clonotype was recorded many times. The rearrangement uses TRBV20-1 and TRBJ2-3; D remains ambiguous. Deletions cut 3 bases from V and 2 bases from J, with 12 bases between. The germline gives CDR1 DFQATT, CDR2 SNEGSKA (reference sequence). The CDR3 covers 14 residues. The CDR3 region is CSARANSFTDTQYF. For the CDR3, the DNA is TGCAGTGCTAGGGCCAATTCCTTCACAGATACGCAGTATTTT.

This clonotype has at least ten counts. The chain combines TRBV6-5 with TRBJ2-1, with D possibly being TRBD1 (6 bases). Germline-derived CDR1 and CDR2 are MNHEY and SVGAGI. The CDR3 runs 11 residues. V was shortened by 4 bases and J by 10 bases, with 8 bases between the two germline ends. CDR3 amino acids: CASSSGQEQFF. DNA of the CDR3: TGTGCCAGCAGTTCCGGACAGGAGCAGTTCTTC.

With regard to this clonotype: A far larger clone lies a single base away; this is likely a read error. Here the CDR3 DNA reads TGTGCCAGCAGTGACACGGGGGGGTCCTACAATGAGCAGTACTTC. Translating it yields CASSDTGGSYNEQYF. This chain connects TRBV6-4 to TRBJ2-7, with 8 bases that match TRBD2. This CDR3 contains 15 residues. Germline V gene sequence: CDR1 MRHNA, CDR2 SNTAGT. Trimming at V came to 2 bases and at J to 7 bases, leaving 10 bases not matched to a gene.